Listed below are T cell receptor beta chains from one sample, sequenced in a study of low-dose radiotherapy and immunotherapy resistance in tumors. One entry per CDR3 protein, called by TCRdb with MiXCR from the reads. The sample contains some 71,000 distinct CDR3 sequences, roughly 31% of which appear only once. This specimen consisted of PBMCs, obtained before treatment. The receptors shown here come from a female donor with ovarian cancer. Each CDR3 is given with its conserved first and last residue. Each record gives: clone size, V gene, D gene, J gene, CDR3 protein, CDR3 DNA. The D gene is left open where the match is weak. Not all rows give a size; the values are once, few, many and, for expanded clones, a class.

many	TRBV11-2	TRBD2	TRBJ2-1	CASSLALAGSYNEQFF	TGTGCCAGCAGCTTAGCGCTAGCGGGCTCCTACAATGAGCAGTTCTTC
many	TRBV9	NA	TRBJ1-1	CASSVVSNTEAFF	TGTGCCAGCAGCGTAGTGTCGAACACTGAAGCTTTCTTT
many	TRBV6-5	TRBD2	TRBJ2-1	CASSYSSSGYNEQFF	TGTGCCAGCAGTTACTCGTCTAGCGGCTACAATGAGCAGTTCTTC
NA	TRBV29-1	NA	TRBJ1-3	CSVERVVGNTIYF	TGCAGCGTTGAACGGGTTGTTGGAAACACCATATATTTT
NA	TRBV7-6	TRBD1	TRBJ1-5	CASSFPGTGAWSNQPQHF	TGTGCCAGCAGCTTCCCCGGGACAGGGGCATGGAGCAATCAGCCCCAGCATTTT
many	TRBV12-3/TRBV12-4	NA	TRBJ1-5	CARGGDQPQHF	TGTGCCAGGGGGGGGGATCAGCCCCAGCATTTT
NA	TRBV7-5	NA	TRBJ2-7	CISVPAPWGEGSYEQYF	NA
NA	TRBV28	NA	TRBJ1-1	CASTRDKEAFF	TGTGCCAGCACCCGGGACAAGGAAGCTTTCTTT
once	TRBV5-1	NA	TRBJ2-3	CASSFGALRRADTQYF	TGCGCCAGCAGCTTTGGGGCCCTCCGACGCGCAGATACGCAGTATTTT
many	TRBV6-6	NA	TRBJ2-6	CASSYRGAGANVLTF	TGTGCCAGCAGTTACAGGGGGGCTGGGGCCAACGTCCTGACTTTC
many	TRBV28	TRBD2	TRBJ2-1	CASSFTGLAGPPYNEQFF	TGTGCCAGCAGTTTCACAGGACTAGCGGGGCCTCCCTACAATGAGCAGTTCTTC
NA	TRBV27	NA	TRBJ2-7	CASSPPGAATYEQYF	TGTGCCAGCAGTCCACCCGGGGCGGCGACCTACGAGCAGTACTTC
NA	TRBV5-4	TRBD2	TRBJ2-2	CASNKGLAGVPGELFF	TGTGCCAGCAACAAGGGACTAGCGGGAGTCCCCGGGGAGCTGTTTTTT
many	TRBV29-1	NA	TRBJ2-5	CSVGQGRETQYF	TGCAGCGTTGGTCAGGGGAGGGAGACCCAGTACTTC
NA	TRBV5-1	TRBD1	TRBJ2-2	CASSLAFRQGTTGELFF	TGCGCCAGCAGCTTGGCCTTTAGACAGGGGACCACCGGGGAGCTGTTTTTT
many	TRBV5-1	NA	TRBJ2-3	CASSYPSGADTQYF	TGCGCCAGCAGCTACCCGTCGGGGGCAGATACGCAGTATTTT
many	TRBV27	TRBD1	TRBJ2-4	CASSRDRGYIQYF	TGTGCCAGCAGCAGGGACAGGGGGTACATTCAGTACTTC
NA	TRBV7-2	NA	TRBJ2-2	CASSPVGGRTGELFF	TGTGCCAGCAGCCCTGTGGGTGGCCGCACCGGGGAGCTGTTTTTT
NA	TRBV29-1	NA	TRBJ2-6	CSVDGGGATGANVLTF	TGCAGCGTTGATGGAGGGGGCGCGACTGGGGCCAACGTCCTGACTTTC
NA	TRBV7-4	TRBD1	TRBJ1-4	CASSPRPGQALTNEKLFF	TGTGCCAGCAGCCCACGCCCGGGACAGGCACTAACTAATGAAAAACTGTTTTTT
many	TRBV6-2/TRBV6-3	TRBD2	TRBJ2-3	CASSYGRASGISDTQYF	TGTGCCAGCAGTTACGGCCGGGCTAGCGGGATTTCAGATACGCAGTATTTT
many	TRBV7-9	NA	TRBJ2-1	CASSPQGGRSSYNEQFF	TGTGCCAGCAGCCCCCAAGGAGGGCGGAGCTCCTACAATGAGCAGTTCTTC
NA	TRBV7-8	NA	TRBJ2-7	CASSLEIRLEQYF	TGTGCCAGCAGCCTTGAAATCAGGCTCGAGCAGTACTTC
many	TRBV11-2	TRBD2	TRBJ2-2	CASRGDIAGGNTGELFF	TGTGCCAGCAGAGGGGACATAGCGGGAGGGAACACCGGGGAGCTGTTTTTT
many	TRBV20-1	TRBD2	TRBJ2-7	CSALAGGNEQYF	TGCAGTGCTTTGGCGGGAGGGAACGAGCAGTACTTC
many	TRBV19	NA	TRBJ2-4	CASSDIQTGLAKNIQYF	TGTGCCAGTAGCGACATACAGACAGGACTAGCCAAAAACATTCAGTACTTC
NA	TRBV6-2/TRBV6-3	TRBD1	TRBJ1-4	CASSGQINEKLFF	TGTGCCTCCTCGGGACAGATTAATGAAAAACTGTTTTTT
NA	TRBV11-2	NA	TRBJ2-6	CASSLDSGFTGANVLTF	TGTGCCAGCAGCTTAGATTCTGGGTTCACTGGGGCCAACGTCCTGACTTTC
NA	TRBV28	TRBD1	TRBJ1-2	CASSIQGRYGYTF	TGTGCCAGCAGTATACAGGGGCGGTATGGCTACACCTTC
NA	TRBV28	TRBD1	TRBJ2-5	CASSLSGQGLETQYF	TGTGCCAGCAGTTTGTCGGGACAGGGTCTCGAGACCCAGTACTTC
NA	TRBV6-6	NA	TRBJ1-2	CASSRGSYGYTF	TGTGCCAGCAGCAGGGGCTCCTATGGCTACACCTTC
many	TRBV29-1	NA	TRBJ2-5	CSVFGESGGETQYF	TGCAGCGTTTTTGGGGAATCTGGAGGAGAGACCCAGTACTTC
many	TRBV20-1	TRBD2	TRBJ2-3	CSAAPGSGPTDTQYF	TGCAGTGCCGCCCCGGGTAGCGGGCCCACAGATACGCAGTATTTT
many	TRBV6-6	NA	TRBJ1-5	CASSYTTDSNQPQHF	TGTGCCAGCAGTTACACGACAGATAGCAATCAGCCCCAGCATTTT
many	TRBV28	NA	TRBJ1-6	CASSRDGGYNSPLHF	TGTGCCAGCAGCCGGGACGGAGGGTATAATTCACCCCTCCACTTT
many	TRBV20-1	TRBD2	TRBJ2-7	CSARRGLAGQQYF	TGCAGTGCTAGAAGGGGACTAGCGGGACAGCAGTACTTC
many	TRBV5-5	TRBD2	TRBJ2-3	CASSQARLLAGGTDTQYF	TGCGCCAGCAGCCAGGCCCGGCTACTAGCGGGAGGAACAGATACGCAGTATTTT
NA	TRBV24-1	NA	TRBJ1-5	CATSVTASNQPQHF	TGTGCCACCAGTGTTACAGCTAGCAATCAGCCCCAGCATTTT
many	TRBV7-2	NA	TRBJ2-7	CASSLVGGGQGYEQYF	TGTGCCAGCAGCTTAGTCGGGGGGGGACAGGGCTACGAGCAGTACTTC
many	TRBV2	TRBD2	TRBJ2-5	CASSEFASGRGLQETQYF	TGTGCCAGCAGTGAATTTGCTAGCGGGAGAGGGCTTCAAGAGACCCAGTACTTC
many	TRBV18	NA	TRBJ2-3	CASSAGSLGITDTQYF	TGTGCCAGCTCAGCGGGAAGTTTGGGGATCACAGATACGCAGTATTTT
NA	TRBV12-3/TRBV12-4	NA	TRBJ2-1	CASSVGGTGVNEQFF	TGTGCCAGCAGTGTTGGAGGGACTGGGGTCAATGAGCAGTTCTTC
NA	TRBV28	NA	TRBJ2-1	CASRRSGTPYNEQFF	TGTGCCAGCAGGCGAAGCGGGACACCTTACAATGAGCAGTTCTTC
many	TRBV5-1	NA	TRBJ2-7	CASSSGDSYEQYF	TGCGCCAGCAGCTCCGGGGACTCCTACGAGCAGTACTTC
NA	TRBV6-2/TRBV6-3	NA	TRBJ2-4	CASSYPGAAGIQYF	TGTGCCAGCAGTTACCCCGGGGCTGCGGGCATTCAGTACTTC
NA	TRBV2	NA	TRBJ1-1	CASSVDSGTEAFF	TGTGCCAGCAGTGTGGACAGTGGTACTGAAGCTTTCTTT
many	TRBV6-2/TRBV6-3	TRBD1	TRBJ2-5	CASSYGDSWVETQYF	TGTGCCAGCAGTTACGGGGACAGCTGGGTGGAGACCCAGTACTTC
NA	TRBV3-1	NA	TRBJ1-1	CASSQNVNTEAFF	TGTGCCAGCAGCCAGAATGTGAACACTGAAGCTTTCTTT
many	TRBV3-1	NA	TRBJ2-5	CASSPLGGAQETQYF	TGTGCCAGCAGCCCCCTAGGGGGGGCCCAAGAGACCCAGTACTTC
many	TRBV2	NA	TRBJ2-1	CASSEMRGFLEQFF	TGTGCCAGCAGTGAAATGCGTGGGTTTTTAGAGCAGTTCTTC
once	TRBV28	NA	TRBJ2-5	CASRKDYDPYQETQYF	TGTGCCAGCAGAAAGGACTACGATCCTTATCAAGAGACCCAGTACTTC
many	TRBV2	NA	TRBJ2-7	CASIGGTPPYEQYF	TGTGCCAGCATAGGGGGGACGCCCCCCTACGAGCAGTACTTC
few	TRBV7-2	TRBD2	TRBJ2-1	CASSFLSGGAHEQFF	TGTGCCAGCAGCTTCTTGAGCGGGGGGGCCCATGAGCAGTTCTTC
NA	TRBV27	TRBD1	TRBJ2-1	CASSLTGTEAEQFF	TGTGCCAGCAGCTTAACCGGGACAGAGGCTGAGCAGTTCTTC
NA	TRBV29-1	TRBD2	TRBJ2-1	CSVAGGLAASYNEQFF	TGCAGCGTAGCCGGGGGACTAGCGGCTTCCTACAATGAGCAGTTCTTC
many	TRBV20-1	TRBD1	TRBJ2-1	CSARHVTGAYNEQFF	TGCAGTGCTAGACATGTGACAGGGGCCTACAATGAGCAGTTCTTC
few	TRBV20-1	TRBD1	TRBJ1-5	CSARASRGFQPQHF	TGCAGTGCTAGGGCGAGCAGGGGGTTTCAGCCCCAGCATTTT